This T cell receptor beta chain was profiled in a study of blood T cell repertoires in COVID-19. The wider study: Italy, Spain and the United States were the sources of the convalescent and acute COVID-19 samples.

Trimming cost V 5 bases and J 12 bases, with 17 bases left between them. The CDR3 covers 13 residues. The V gene's germline CDR1 is SGHTA and CDR2 FQGNSA. As processed by the authors: It was from reference gene primer amplification that nucleated cell counts were estimated. Sequencing was performed with immunoSEQ multiplex PCR; in TCRdb, only in-frame clones are kept and a portion is missing. V and J calls and clone size are copied from that table; D and trimming were computed from the DNA. The sample comprises 450,000 to 500,000 clones, roughly 88% of which are singletons, and roughly 3.1% rests with the top ten.

The J gene is TRBJ2-1, the V gene TRBV7-2; D perhaps matches TRBD2 (5 bases). The receptor comes from a human donor in a cohort sampled during active COVID-19. The sample taken for sequencing was peripheral blood. The CDR3 sequence: CASSIRETGVQFF. CDR3 coding DNA: TGTGCCAGCAGCATACGAGAGACCGGGGTGCAGTTCTTC.